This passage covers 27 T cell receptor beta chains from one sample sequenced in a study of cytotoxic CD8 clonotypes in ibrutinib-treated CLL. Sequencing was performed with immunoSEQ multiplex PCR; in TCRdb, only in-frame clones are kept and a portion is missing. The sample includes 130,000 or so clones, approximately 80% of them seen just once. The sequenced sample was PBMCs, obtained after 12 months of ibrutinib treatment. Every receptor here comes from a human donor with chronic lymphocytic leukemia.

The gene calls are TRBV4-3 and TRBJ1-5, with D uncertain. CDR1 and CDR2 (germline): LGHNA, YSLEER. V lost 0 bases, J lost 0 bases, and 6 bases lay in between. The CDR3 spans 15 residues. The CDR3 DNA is TGCGCCAGCAGCCAAGAGAGTTATAGCAATCAGCCCCAGCATTTT. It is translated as CASSQESYSNQPQHF.

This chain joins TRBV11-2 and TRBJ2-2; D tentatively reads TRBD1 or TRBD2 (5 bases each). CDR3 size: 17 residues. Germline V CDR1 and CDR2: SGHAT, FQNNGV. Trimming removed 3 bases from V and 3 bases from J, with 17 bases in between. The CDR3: CASSFRGAGSDTGELFF. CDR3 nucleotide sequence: TGTGCCAGCAGCTTCCGGGGCGCAGGGTCGGACACCGGGGAGCTGTTTTTT.

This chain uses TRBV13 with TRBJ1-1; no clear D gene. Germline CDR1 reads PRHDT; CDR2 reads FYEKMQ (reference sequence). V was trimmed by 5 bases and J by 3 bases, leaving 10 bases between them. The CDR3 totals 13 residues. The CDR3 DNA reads TGTGCCAGCAGCCCACACGTCGACACTGAAGCTTTCTTT. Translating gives CASSPHVDTEAFF.

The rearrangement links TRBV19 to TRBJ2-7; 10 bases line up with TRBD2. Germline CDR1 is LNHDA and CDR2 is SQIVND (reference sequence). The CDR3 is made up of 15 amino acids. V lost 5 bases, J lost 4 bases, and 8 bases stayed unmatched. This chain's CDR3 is CASSLASGSPYEQYF. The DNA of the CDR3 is TGTGCCAGTAGTCTGGCTAGCGGGAGCCCTTACGAGCAGTACTTC.

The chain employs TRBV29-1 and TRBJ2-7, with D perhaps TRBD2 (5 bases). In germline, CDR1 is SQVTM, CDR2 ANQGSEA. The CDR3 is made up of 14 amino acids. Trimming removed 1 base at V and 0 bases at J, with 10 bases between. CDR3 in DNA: TGCAGCGTTGAAGTGGGAGCTAGCTCCTACGAGCAGTACTTC. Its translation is CSVEVGASSYEQYF.

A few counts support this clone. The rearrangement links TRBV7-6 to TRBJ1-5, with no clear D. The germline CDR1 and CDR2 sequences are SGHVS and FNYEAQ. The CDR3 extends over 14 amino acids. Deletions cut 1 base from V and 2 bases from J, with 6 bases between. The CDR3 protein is CASSLGSGNQPQHF. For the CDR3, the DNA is TGTGCCAGCAGCTTAGGGTCGGGCAATCAGCCCCAGCATTTT. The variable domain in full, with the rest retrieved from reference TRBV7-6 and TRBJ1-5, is GAGVSQSPRYKVTKRGQDVALRCDPISGHVSLYWYRQALGQGPEFLTYFNYEAQQDKSGLPNDRFSAERPEGSISTLTIQRTEQRDSAMYRCASSLGSGNQPQHFGDGTRLSIL.

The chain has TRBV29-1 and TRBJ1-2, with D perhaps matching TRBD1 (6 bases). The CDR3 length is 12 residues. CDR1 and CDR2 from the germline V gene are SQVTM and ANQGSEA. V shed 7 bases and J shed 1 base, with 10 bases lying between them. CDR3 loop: CSDTDSNYGYTF. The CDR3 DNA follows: TGCAGCGACACGGACAGTAACTATGGCTACACCTTC.

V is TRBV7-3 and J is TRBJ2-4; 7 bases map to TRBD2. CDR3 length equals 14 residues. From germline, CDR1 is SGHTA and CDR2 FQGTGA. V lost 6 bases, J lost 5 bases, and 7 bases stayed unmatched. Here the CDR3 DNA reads TGTGCCAGCAGTTCAAGCGGGACCCAAAACATTCAGTACTTC. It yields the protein CASSSSGTQNIQYF.

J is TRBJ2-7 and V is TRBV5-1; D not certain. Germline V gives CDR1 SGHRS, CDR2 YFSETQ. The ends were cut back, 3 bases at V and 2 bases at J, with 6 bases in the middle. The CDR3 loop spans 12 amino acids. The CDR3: CASSSVTYEQYF. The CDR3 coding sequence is TGCGCCAGCAGCTCCGTTACCTACGAGCAGTACTTC.

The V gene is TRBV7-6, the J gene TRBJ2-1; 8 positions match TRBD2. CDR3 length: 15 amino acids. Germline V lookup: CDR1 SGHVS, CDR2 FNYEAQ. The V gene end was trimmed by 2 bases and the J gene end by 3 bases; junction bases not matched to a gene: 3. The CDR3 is CASSLSLADYNEQFF. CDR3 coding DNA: TGTGCCAGCAGCTTATCACTAGCGGACTACAATGAGCAGTTCTTC.

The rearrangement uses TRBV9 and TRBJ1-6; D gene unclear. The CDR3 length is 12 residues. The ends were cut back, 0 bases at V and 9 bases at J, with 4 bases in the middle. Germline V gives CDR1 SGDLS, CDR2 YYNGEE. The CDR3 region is CASSVDVSPLHF. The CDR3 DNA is TGTGCCAGCAGCGTAGACGTTTCACCCCTCCACTTT.

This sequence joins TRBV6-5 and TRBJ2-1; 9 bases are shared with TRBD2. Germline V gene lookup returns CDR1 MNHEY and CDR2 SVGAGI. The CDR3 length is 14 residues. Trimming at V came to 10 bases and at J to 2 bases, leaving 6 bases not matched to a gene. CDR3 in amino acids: CATQREVTYNEQFF. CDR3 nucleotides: TGTGCCACCCAGCGGGAGGTAACCTACAATGAGCAGTTCTTC.

CDR3 in DNA: TGTGCCAGCAGCTTAGACGGGAGCGACAACGAGCAGTACTTC. Translated, it gives CASSLDGSDNEQYF. V and J are TRBV7-2 and TRBJ2-7; TRBD2 might be the D (6 bases). The V and J ends lost 1 base and 5 bases respectively, with 12 bases between them. The germline CDR1 and CDR2 sequences are SGHTA and FQGNSA. This CDR3 has 14 residues. The full variable domain, with the rest looked up from reference TRBV7-2 and TRBJ2-7, is GAGVSQSPSNKVTEKGKDVELRCDPISGHTALYWYRQSLGQGLEFLIYFQGNSAPDKSGLPSDRFSAERTGGSVSTLTIQRTQQEDSAVYLCASSLDGSDNEQYFGPGTRLTVT.

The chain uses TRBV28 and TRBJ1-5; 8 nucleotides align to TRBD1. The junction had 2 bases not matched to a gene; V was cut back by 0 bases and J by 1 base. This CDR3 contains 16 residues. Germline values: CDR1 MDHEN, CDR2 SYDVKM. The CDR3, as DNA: TGTGCCAGCAGTTTATGGAACAGGGGGAGCAATCAGCCCCAGCATTTT. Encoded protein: CASSLWNRGSNQPQHF.

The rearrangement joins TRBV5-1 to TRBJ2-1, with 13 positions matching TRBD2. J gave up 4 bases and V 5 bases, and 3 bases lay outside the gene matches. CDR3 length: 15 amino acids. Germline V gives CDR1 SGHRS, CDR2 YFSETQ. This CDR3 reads CASRTSGRRYNEQFF. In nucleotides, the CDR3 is TGCGCCAGCAGGACTAGCGGGAGGAGGTACAATGAGCAGTTCTTC. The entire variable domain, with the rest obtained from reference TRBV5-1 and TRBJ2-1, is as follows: KAGVTQTPRYLIKTRGQQVTLSCSPISGHRSVSWYQQTPGQGLQFLFEYFSETQRNKGNFPGRFSGRQFSNSRSEMNVSTLELGDSALYLCASRTSGRRYNEQFFGPGTRLTVL.

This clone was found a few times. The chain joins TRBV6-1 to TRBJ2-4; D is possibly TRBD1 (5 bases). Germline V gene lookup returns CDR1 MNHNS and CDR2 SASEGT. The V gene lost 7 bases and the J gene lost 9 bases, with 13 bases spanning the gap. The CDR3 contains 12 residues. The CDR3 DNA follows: TGTGCCAGCAATTATCAGGGTTCCATTCAGTACTTC. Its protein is CASNYQGSIQYF.

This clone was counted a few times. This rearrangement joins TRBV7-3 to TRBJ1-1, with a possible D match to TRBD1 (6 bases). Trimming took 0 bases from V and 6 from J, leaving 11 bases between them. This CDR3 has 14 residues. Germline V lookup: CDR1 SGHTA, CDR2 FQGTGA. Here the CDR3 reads CASSLTGGRAEAFF. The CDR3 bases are TGTGCCAGCAGCTTAACAGGGGGTAGGGCTGAAGCTTTCTTT.

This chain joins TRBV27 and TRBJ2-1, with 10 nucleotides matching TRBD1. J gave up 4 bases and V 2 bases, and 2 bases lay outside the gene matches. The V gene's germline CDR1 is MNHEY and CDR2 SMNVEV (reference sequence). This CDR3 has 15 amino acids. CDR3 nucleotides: TGTGCCAGCAGTTTAGGGGGACAGGGGTACAATGAGCAGTTCTTC. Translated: CASSLGGQGYNEQFF.

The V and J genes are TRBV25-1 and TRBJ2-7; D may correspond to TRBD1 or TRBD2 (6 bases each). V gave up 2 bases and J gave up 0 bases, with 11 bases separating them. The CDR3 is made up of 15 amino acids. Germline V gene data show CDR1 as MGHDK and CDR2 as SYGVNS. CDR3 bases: TGTGCCAGCAGTGAAAGGGGGGCCTACTCCTACGAGCAGTACTTC. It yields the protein CASSERGAYSYEQYF.

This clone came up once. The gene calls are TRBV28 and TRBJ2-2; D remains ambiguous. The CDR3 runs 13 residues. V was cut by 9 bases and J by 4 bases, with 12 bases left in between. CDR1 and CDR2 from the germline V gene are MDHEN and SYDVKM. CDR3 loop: CASGEFRTGELFF. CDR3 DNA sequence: TGTGCCAGTGGTGAGTTCCGCACCGGGGAGCTGTTTTTT.

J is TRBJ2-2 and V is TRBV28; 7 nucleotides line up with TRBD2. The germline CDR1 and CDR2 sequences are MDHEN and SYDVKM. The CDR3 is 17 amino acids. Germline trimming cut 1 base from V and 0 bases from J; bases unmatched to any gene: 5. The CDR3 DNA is TGTGCCAGCAGTTTATTCCGGCGGGAGACGAACACCGGGGAGCTGTTTTTT. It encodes CASSLFRRETNTGELFF.

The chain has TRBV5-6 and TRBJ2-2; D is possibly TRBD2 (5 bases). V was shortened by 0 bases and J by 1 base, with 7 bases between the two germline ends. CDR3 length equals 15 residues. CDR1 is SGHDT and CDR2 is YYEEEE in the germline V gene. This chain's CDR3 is CASSLVGKNTGELFF. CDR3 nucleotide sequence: TGTGCCAGCAGCTTGGTCGGGAAGAACACCGGGGAGCTGTTTTTT.

The CDR3 DNA reads TGCGCCAGCAGAGGACTAGCAACCGAGCAGTTCTTC. It encodes CASRGLATEQFF. The chain employs TRBV5-1 and TRBJ2-1, with 8 bases that match TRBD2. This CDR3 comprises 12 residues. CDR1 is SGHRS, CDR2 YFSETQ, per germline. V lost 5 bases, J lost 10 bases, and 5 bases stayed unmatched.

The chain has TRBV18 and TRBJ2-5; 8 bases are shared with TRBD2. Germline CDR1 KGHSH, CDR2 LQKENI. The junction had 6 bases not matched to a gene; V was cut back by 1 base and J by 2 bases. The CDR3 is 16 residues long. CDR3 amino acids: CASSPLLIAGQETQYF. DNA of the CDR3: TGTGCCAGCTCACCACTGTTAATAGCGGGGCAAGAGACCCAGTACTTC.

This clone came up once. The CDR3 DNA reads as TGTGCCAGCAGCCAACCATCCGGAAGGACTGAAGCTTTCTTT. Encoded protein: CASSQPSGRTEAFF. V usage is TRBV7-2 and J usage is TRBJ1-1; D remains unclear. Per the germline V gene, CDR1 is SGHTA and CDR2 is FQGNSA. With 5 bases removed from V and 5 bases from J, the gap between germline ends came to 15 bases. This CDR3 contains 14 residues.

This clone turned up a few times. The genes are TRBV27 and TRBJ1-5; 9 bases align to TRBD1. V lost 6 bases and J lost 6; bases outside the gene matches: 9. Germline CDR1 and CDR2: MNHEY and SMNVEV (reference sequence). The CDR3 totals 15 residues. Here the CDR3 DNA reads TGTGCCAGCAGCCCTCGGGACAGGGCCTTTCAGCCCCAGCATTTT. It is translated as CASSPRDRAFQPQHF.

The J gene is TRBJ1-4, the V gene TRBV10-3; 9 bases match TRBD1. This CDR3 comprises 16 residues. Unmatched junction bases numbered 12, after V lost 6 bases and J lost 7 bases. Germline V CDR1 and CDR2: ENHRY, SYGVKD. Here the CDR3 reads CAISNQVDRGGEKLFF. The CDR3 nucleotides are TGTGCCATCAGCAACCAGGTGGACAGGGGCGGTGAAAAACTGTTTTTT.